This TCR beta chain was captured in a study of blood T cell repertoires in COVID-19 (dated by TCRdb to the early 2020s). Broadly, across the study: Samples from collaborators originated in the United States, Italy and Spain and spanned both the acute and convalescent phases of COVID-19. Where HLA class I and class II types were available, the types were taken from metadata supplied by the sample provider, not from assay-based typing. Samples were obtained from the ongoing ImmuneRACE study (first 160 participants) and from 950 to 1,500 subjects provided by 6 global collaborators. The material from the prospective study consisted of cDNA or gDNA derived from T cells, B-cell-depleted T cells, or PBMCs. The sample metadata nearly always contained a de-identified subject ID, COVID-19 status, age in years and sex. The repertoires were released in a freely available public database meant as a resource for research on the immune response to SARS-CoV-2. Deeply sampled blood TCRbeta repertoires from subjects exposed to, actively infected with, or recovered from COVID-19 were included in the dataset. The paper's findings and limits, for the study overall: The amount of clinical and demographic metadata varied by source and participant and was provided uncurated.

Whole blood was collected in K2EDTA tubes by collaborating institutions according to the institutions' own protocols. Collaborator samples were shipped for TCRbeta analysis as frozen whole blood, isolated PBMCs, or DNA extracted from either sample type. Reading the germline V gene gives CDR1 SGHRS and CDR2 YFSETQ. The junction carries 3 bases between V and J, which are trimmed by 2 bases and 1 base respectively. The CDR3 contains 12 residues, cysteine and phenylalanine counted. Just CDR3 DNA is preserved here, 36 bases in frame from base 1. Comments on this clone: Its recognized antigen is unknown. The record has no base qualities; no much larger clone is one base away.

The immunoSEQ Assay, a bias-controlled multiplex PCR, was used to amplify TCRbeta CDR3 regions from genomic DNA. Processing in the source paper ran as follows. Nucleated cell counts per sample were estimated from amplification of reference gene primers within the assay. To quantify the absolute abundance of each unique TCRbeta CDR3 rearrangement, sequence reads were collapsed and filtered. Productive Simpson clonality was computed per sample as the square root of Simpson's diversity index over productive rearrangements. TCRdb mirrors the immuneACCESS table, restricted to in-frame sequences. Some clones are absent from its copies; in checked studies, under half trace to an unresolved V gene, and the reason for the others is unknown. V and J calls and clone size are as listed in that table; D and trimming were resolved from the DNA. This sample holds 300,000 to 400,000 clones; around 90% were observed only once. The top ten clonotypes cover 1% of the sample.

This sequence was found in a man aged 45-65 years with active or convalescent COVID-19. The sequenced material came from peripheral blood. The V and J genes are TRBV5-1 and TRBJ2-5, with an unclear D gene assignment. CDR3 reads: CASSFFQETQYF. The DNA is as follows: TGCGCCAGCAGCTTCTTCCAAGAGACCCAGTACTTC. The full variable domain, with segments outside the CDR3 supplied by the reference TRBV5-1 and TRBJ2-5 proteins, appears as KAGVTQTPRYLIKTRGQQVTLSCSPISGHRSVSWYQQTPGQGLQFLFEYFSETQRNKGNFPGRFSGRQFSNSRSEMNVSTLELGDSALYLCASSFFQETQYFGPGTRLLVL.